What follows is one T cell receptor beta chain and its context. This entry belongs to a study of blood T cell repertoires in COVID-19. Study background: Samples of COVID-19 (acute and convalescent) were obtained from the United States, Italy and Spain. From T cells, B-cell-depleted T cells, or PBMCs came the material, which was cDNA or gDNA.

The CDR3 extends over 11 amino acids. V was cut by 6 bases and J by 4 bases, with 9 bases left in between. The germline gives CDR1 GTSNPN, CDR2 SVGIG (reference sequence). In the original workflow: Scientists estimated how many nucleated cells there were by amplifying reference gene primers. TCRdb's table, derived via immunoSEQ multiplex PCR, lists solely in-frame clones and lacks some. V and J calls and clone size are copied from that table; D and trimming were computed from the DNA. The sample holds 260,000 or so clones, approximately 82% seen once. This clonotype was sampled from a man older than 75 with acute or convalescent COVID-19. The sample comprised peripheral blood. The chain uses TRBV30 and TRBJ1-2, with D unresolved. This CDR3 reads CACGETYGYTF. CDR3 coding DNA: TGTGCCTGCGGGGAAACCTATGGCTACACCTTC.